The clone carrying this T cell receptor (beta chain) was seen ten or more times. These data originate in a study of T-cell reconstitution after alpha-beta-depleted transplantation in children. Using unique molecular identifiers, the investigators prepared the TCRbeta library. From the PCR reads, TCRdb called clonotypes with MiXCR, one entry per CDR3 protein. The table has roughly 200,000 distinct CDR3 sequences, roughly 14% seen once. The CDR3 loop spans 14 amino acids. Germline values: CDR1 SGHTA, CDR2 FQGNSA. Trimming stripped 1 base from V and 5 bases from J, with 11 bases between. This sample comprised PBMCs from the stem cell graft donor, obtained from the stem cell graft. The origin of this receptor is a human donor who donated a stem cell graft to a child with acute lymphoblastic leukemia. V is TRBV7-2 and J is TRBJ1-1; D remains unclear. This CDR3 reads CASSLVRLKTEAFF. The CDR3 DNA sequence: TGTGCCAGCAGCTTAGTTCGCCTAAAGACTGAAGCTTTCTTT.